This T cell receptor (beta chain) was identified during a study of blood T cell repertoires in COVID-19. Whole-study context: There were acute and convalescent COVID-19 samples, and they came from the United States, Italy and Spain. From T cells, B-cell-depleted T cells, or PBMCs came the material, which was cDNA or gDNA.

With 7 bases removed from V and 10 bases from J, the gap between germline ends came to 17 bases. The CDR3 totals 12 residues. The germline gives CDR1 SGHRS, CDR2 YFSETQ. Original handling: Cell counts per sample came from amplifying reference gene primers. Here immunoSEQ multiplex PCR was the method, and the copy in TCRdb shows in-frame clones only, minus some. That table is the source of V, J and clone size, and D and trimming were worked out from the DNA. The data hold approximately 88,000 clones, with 75% to 95% observed a single time. The rearrangement links TRBV5-1 to TRBJ1-2; D is ambiguous. The TCR comes from a woman between 45 and 60 years old in a cohort sampled during active COVID-19. Input material: peripheral blood. The CDR3 spells CASGLNPADYTF. CDR3 coding DNA: TGCGCCAGCGGTCTGAACCCTGCGGACTACACCTTC.